What follows are 16 T cell receptor beta chains derived from one specimen sequenced in a study of response to subunit inactivated influenza vaccine. TCRdb independently ran MiXCR on the RT-PCR reads; one entry per CDR3 protein. The sample has 630,000 or so distinct CDR3 sequences; 15% to 18% are singletons. Sequencing was performed on PBMCs from blood, taken 11 to 12 days after vaccination. These receptors were taken from a man aged 50-60 years who received an inactivated influenza vaccine.

The CDR3 sequence is CATSSNGNSNQPQHF. The CDR3 DNA is TGTGCCACCAGCAGTAACGGTAATAGCAATCAGCCCCAGCATTTT. The chain combines TRBV15 with TRBJ1-5; D is uncertain. Trimming removed 3 bases at V and 0 bases at J, with 9 bases between. CDR3 length: 15 residues. From germline, CDR1 is LNHNV and CDR2 YYDKDF (reference sequence).

CDR3 nucleotides: TGTGCCAGCAGCTTAAGTAAACTAGCGGATCCCTACGAGCAGTACTTC. It codes for CASSLSKLADPYEQYF. The V call is TRBV7-9, the J call TRBJ2-7; 8 nucleotides match TRBD2. V shed 2 bases, J shed 2 bases, and the junction held 8 bases outside the gene matches. Germline V gene lookup returns CDR1 SEHNR and CDR2 FQNEAQ (reference sequence). The CDR3 consists of 16 residues.

In this sample, this clonotype turned up a few times. The chain carries TRBV20-1 and TRBJ1-5, with a weak D call TRBD1 (6 bases). CDR3 length: 14 amino acids. The ends were cut back, 3 bases at V and 4 bases at J, with 13 bases in the middle. Germline CDR1 is DFQATT and CDR2 is SNEGSKA (reference sequence). CDR3 sequence (DNA): TGCAGTGCTAGCATGGGGGCTAGGAATCAGCCCCAGCATTTT. Protein: CSASMGARNQPQHF.

This clonotype occurred many times. V usage is TRBV20-1 and J usage is TRBJ2-1; 12 positions match TRBD1. The CDR3 loop spans 16 amino acids. CDR1 is DFQATT and CDR2 is SNEGSKA in the germline V gene (reference sequence). In nucleotides, the CDR3 is TGCAGCGCTCTTCAGGTGGGACAGGGGGCTTGGAATGAGCAGTTCTTC. It yields the protein CSALQVGQGAWNEQFF.

The chain carries TRBV20-1 and TRBJ2-3; D not certain. The CDR3 is made up of 15 amino acids. The germline V gene has CDR1 DFQATT and CDR2 SNEGSKA (reference sequence). Trimming removed 4 bases from V and 0 bases from J, with 14 bases in between. In DNA, the CDR3 is TGCAGTGCTACAAGCCCAGCATCTAGCACAGATACGCAGTATTTT. As protein: CSATSPASSTDTQYF.

The chain couples TRBV20-1 to TRBJ1-3; TRBD1 agrees at 7 bases. Germline CDR1 and CDR2: DFQATT and SNEGSKA (reference sequence). J was trimmed by 3 bases and V by 1 base; bases with no gene match: 6. The CDR3 is 15 residues long. The CDR3 bases are TGCAGTGCTAGAGTGTTGGCAGGGGGTGGAAACACCATATATTTT. It is translated as CSARVLAGGGNTIYF.

A single count supports this clonotype. This chain links TRBV7-9 with TRBJ2-5; the D gene is possibly TRBD2 (5 bases). Germline assignment: CDR1 SEHNR and CDR2 FQNEAQ (reference sequence). V lost 6 bases and J lost 5, with 13 bases in between. This CDR3 spans 13 amino acids. CDR3 sequence: CASSASSFETQYF. For the CDR3, the DNA is TGTGCCAGCAGTGCTAGCAGTTTTGAGACCCAGTACTTC.

The chain links TRBV10-3 to TRBJ2-5; the D is unclear. V was shortened by 3 bases and J by 5 bases, with 16 bases between the two germline ends. Germline V lookup: CDR1 ENHRY, CDR2 SYGVKD. The CDR3 length is 15 residues. The CDR3 coding sequence is TGTGCCATCAGTGACCCCCATGACGTTCGGGAGACCCAGTACTTC. Protein product: CAISDPHDVRETQYF.

This clonotype turned up a few times. This chain joins TRBV11-2 and TRBJ1-1, with D unclear. Germline V gene lookup returns CDR1 SGHAT and CDR2 FQNNGV. The ends were cut back, 4 bases at V and 3 bases at J, with 18 bases in the middle. The CDR3 totals 16 residues. In DNA, the CDR3 is TGTGCCAGCAGCTCACCCGGAACCGGACTTCACACTGAAGCTTTCTTT. This sequence encodes CASSSPGTGLHTEAFF.

This clonotype was counted at least ten times. The V call is TRBV29-1, the J call TRBJ2-3, with 8 nucleotides matching TRBD2. Germline lookup yields CDR1 SQVTM and CDR2 ANQGSEA. V lost 3 bases and J lost 6; bases outside the gene matches: 8. The CDR3 extends over 14 amino acids. CDR3 nucleotides: TGCAGCGTTGAGGGGACTAGGCAAGGCGATACGCAGTATTTT. Its translation is CSVEGTRQGDTQYF.

This clonotype appeared a few times. The rearrangement uses TRBV12-3 or TRBV12-4 and TRBJ2-7; 8 bases map to TRBD1. This CDR3 contains 13 residues. V was pared by 5 bases and J by 5 bases, with 5 bases of the junction left unmatched. The DNA of the CDR3 is TGTGCCAGCAGTCACGACAGGGGCAACGAGCAGTACTTC. It is translated as CASSHDRGNEQYF.

The chain is built from TRBV7-2 and TRBJ2-3; D may be TRBD2 (6 bases). The germline gives CDR1 SGHTA, CDR2 FQGNSA. The V end lost 6 bases, the J end lost 2 bases, and 15 bases lay between the germline ends. This CDR3 is built from 15 residues. In nucleotides, the CDR3 is TGTGCCAGCAGGTTAACCGGGACTCTCACAGATACGCAGTATTTT. As protein: CASRLTGTLTDTQYF.

This clonotype came up a few times. This chain connects TRBV6-2 or TRBV6-3 to TRBJ2-5, with D tentatively TRBD2 (5 bases). The V end lost 6 bases, the J end lost 5 bases, and 16 bases lay between the germline ends. This CDR3 is 14 amino acids long. The germline V gene has CDR1 MNHEY and CDR2 SVGEGT. Here the CDR3 DNA reads TGTGCCAGCAGCACCGGGGATTCGCGGGAGACCCAGTACTTC. It specifies CASSTGDSRETQYF.

The chain couples TRBV10-3 to TRBJ2-1; 12 bases fit TRBD2. V lost 7 bases and J lost 3; bases outside the gene matches: 7. Germline V gives CDR1 ENHRY, CDR2 SYGVKD. CDR3 length equals 16 residues. The CDR3 sequence is CAITSTSGGIYNEQFF. CDR3 in DNA: TGTGCCATCACTTCGACTAGCGGGGGAATCTACAATGAGCAGTTCTTC.

The chain uses TRBV7-8 and TRBJ1-2; D is undetermined. V lost 4 bases and J lost 0, with 12 bases in between. CDR3 size: 15 residues. Germline V CDR1 and CDR2: SGHVS, FQNEAQ. The CDR3 region is CASSSSRKANYGYTF. The CDR3 coding sequence is TGTGCCAGCAGCTCGTCCAGGAAAGCTAACTATGGCTACACCTTC.

The V and J genes are TRBV9 and TRBJ2-3; 9 bases map to TRBD2. Trimming removed 2 bases from V and 2 bases from J; junction bases left unmatched: 3. Per germline, CDR1 SGDLS and CDR2 YYNGEE. This CDR3 is 15 amino acids long. The CDR3: CASSVSGGITDTQYF. The CDR3 DNA is TGTGCCAGCAGCGTCAGCGGGGGGATCACAGATACGCAGTATTTT.